Only a few counts were recorded for the clone carrying this T cell receptor beta chain. Antigen specificity is unknown. The V gene end was trimmed by 4 bases and the J gene end by 0 bases; junction bases not matched to a gene: 4. The CDR3 extends over 15 amino acids. In germline, CDR1 is SGHVS, CDR2 FNYEAQ. This sample is part of a study of cytotoxic CD8 clonotypes in ibrutinib-treated CLL. Produced via immunoSEQ multiplex PCR; TCRdb's table is partial and in-frame only. This sample has a few hundred thousand clones, with roughly 70% found just once. Study conclusions and caveats: At the start, clonality exceeded age-matched healthy donors and followed circulating CD8+ T-cell counts. Clonality climbed at ibrutinib response, then dropped toward baseline at progression.

This specimen consisted of PBMCs, obtained after 36 months of ibrutinib treatment. This chain joins TRBV7-6 and TRBJ2-7; TRBD1 aligns across 9 bases. This TCR derives from a human donor with chronic lymphocytic leukemia. CDR3 sequence (DNA): TGTGCCAGCAGCTCCGGGACAGGGTTCTCCTACGAGCAGTACTTC. This codes for CASSSGTGFSYEQYF.